This is a list of T cell receptor beta chains from one sample in a study of T cell responses to AZD1222 COVID-19 vaccine. TCRdb keeps only in-frame clones here, not all; method: immunoSEQ multiplex PCR. This sample has 100,000 to 130,000 clones, with around nine tenths found just once. The sample consisted of peripheral blood, taken 28 days after the second AZD1222 dose. All receptors derive from an adult who received the AZD1222 COVID-19 vaccine. The CDR3 runs from the conserved cysteine through the conserved F or W. D genes are given only for firm matches. Size is omitted from some rows. Given values are once, few, many or a class for expanded clones.

j_gene: TRBJ1-2
d_gene: NA
v_gene: TRBV11-2
abundance: NA
CDR3aa: CASSLAAGLYGYTF
CDR3nt: TGTGCCAGCAGCTTAGCGGCAGGGCTCTATGGCTACACCTTC

j_gene: TRBJ2-1
d_gene: NA
v_gene: TRBV10-3
abundance: NA
CDR3aa: CAISEGNEQFF
CDR3nt: TGTGCCATCAGTGAAGGCAATGAGCAGTTCTTC

j_gene: TRBJ2-6
d_gene: TRBD1
v_gene: TRBV5-1
abundance: NA
CDR3aa: CASRKGGSSGANVLTF
CDR3nt: TGCGCCAGCAGGAAAGGGGGCAGCTCTGGGGCCAACGTCCTGACTTTC

j_gene: TRBJ2-2
d_gene: TRBD1
v_gene: TRBV5-4
abundance: NA
CDR3aa: CASSLQDRATGELFF
CDR3nt: TGTGCCAGCAGCTTACAGGACAGGGCCACCGGGGAGCTGTTTTTT

j_gene: TRBJ2-1
d_gene: NA
v_gene: TRBV14
abundance: NA
CDR3aa: CASSARDWNEQFF
CDR3nt: TGTGCCAGCAGCGCCCGCGACTGGAATGAGCAGTTCTTC

j_gene: TRBJ2-7
d_gene: TRBD2
v_gene: TRBV11-2
abundance: NA
CDR3aa: CASILAGTYEQYF
CDR3nt: TGTGCCAGCATTCTAGCGGGAACCTACGAGCAGTACTTC

j_gene: TRBJ1-5
d_gene: NA
v_gene: TRBV27
abundance: NA
CDR3aa: CASSLSNPGNQPQHF
CDR3nt: TGTGCCAGCAGTTTATCGAACCCGGGCAATCAGCCCCAGCATTTT

j_gene: TRBJ2-3
d_gene: NA
v_gene: TRBV19
abundance: once
CDR3aa: CASSRTYTDTQYF
CDR3nt: TGTGCCAGTAGCAGGACCTACACAGATACGCAGTATTTT

j_gene: TRBJ1-2
d_gene: NA
v_gene: TRBV9
abundance: NA
CDR3aa: CASTVGGEDYGYTF
CDR3nt: TGTGCCAGCACCGTAGGGGGTGAGGACTATGGCTACACCTTC

j_gene: TRBJ1-2
d_gene: TRBD1
v_gene: TRBV18
abundance: NA
CDR3aa: CASSEQGALGYTF
CDR3nt: TGTGCCAGCTCAGAACAGGGGGCGCTTGGCTACACCTTC

j_gene: TRBJ1-4
d_gene: NA
v_gene: TRBV18
abundance: NA
CDR3aa: CASSTTATNEKLFF
CDR3nt: TGTGCCAGCTCAACGACAGCAACTAATGAAAAACTGTTTTTT

j_gene: TRBJ2-5
d_gene: TRBD2
v_gene: TRBV6-5
abundance: NA
CDR3aa: CASMVAGGQETQYF
CDR3nt: TGTGCCAGCATGGTCGCGGGGGGACAAGAGACCCAGTACTTC

j_gene: TRBJ2-1
d_gene: TRBD1
v_gene: TRBV5-1
abundance: NA
CDR3aa: CASSPRDRGYNEQFF
CDR3nt: TGCGCCAGCAGCCCCCGGGACAGGGGCTACAATGAGCAGTTCTTC

j_gene: TRBJ2-1
d_gene: NA
v_gene: TRBV12-3/TRBV12-4
abundance: NA
CDR3aa: CASTPADEQFF
CDR3nt: TGTGCCAGCACTCCGGCGGATGAGCAGTTCTTC

j_gene: TRBJ2-2
d_gene: TRBD2
v_gene: TRBV9
abundance: medium-sized
CDR3aa: CASSVPGLAGPTGELFF
CDR3nt: TGTGCCAGCAGCGTCCCGGGACTAGCGGGACCCACCGGGGAGCTGTTTTTT

j_gene: TRBJ1-4
d_gene: NA
v_gene: TRBV7-4
abundance: NA
CDR3aa: CASSPGKLFF
CDR3nt: TGTGCCAGCAGCCCCGGGAAACTGTTTTTT

j_gene: TRBJ1-1
d_gene: NA
v_gene: TRBV12-5
abundance: few
CDR3aa: CASGSPPGTLNTEAFF
CDR3nt: TGTGCTAGTGGTTCGCCCCCCGGGACATTAAACACTGAAGCTTTCTTT

j_gene: TRBJ1-5
d_gene: NA
v_gene: TRBV7-8
abundance: NA
CDR3aa: CASRPTGMSSNQPQHF
CDR3nt: TGTGCCAGCAGACCCACAGGGATGAGTAGCAATCAGCCCCAGCATTTT

j_gene: TRBJ1-5
d_gene: NA
v_gene: TRBV19
abundance: NA
CDR3aa: CASSIKSSGGGGNQPQHF
CDR3nt: TGTGCCAGTAGTATTAAATCGTCGGGGGGAGGAGGCAATCAGCCCCAGCATTTT

j_gene: TRBJ2-3
d_gene: TRBD2
v_gene: TRBV30
abundance: NA
CDR3aa: CAWSVMPSGLGDTQYF
CDR3nt: TGTGCCTGGAGTGTAATGCCTAGCGGCCTCGGGGATACGCAGTATTTT

j_gene: TRBJ1-2
d_gene: NA
v_gene: TRBV7-2
abundance: NA
CDR3aa: CASSLEQASTYGYTF
CDR3nt: TGTGCCAGCAGCTTAGAACAGGCTTCCACCTATGGCTACACCTTC

j_gene: TRBJ1-1
d_gene: NA
v_gene: TRBV14
abundance: NA
CDR3aa: CASSQGTTQGAFF
CDR3nt: TGTGCCAGCAGCCAAGGGACCACTCAGGGAGCTTTCTTT

j_gene: TRBJ2-1
d_gene: TRBD1
v_gene: TRBV7-2
abundance: few
CDR3aa: CASRRTGSSYNEQFF
CDR3nt: TGTGCCAGCAGACGGACAGGGAGCTCCTACAATGAGCAGTTCTTC

j_gene: TRBJ1-2
d_gene: TRBD1
v_gene: TRBV7-9
abundance: NA
CDR3aa: CASSLATGDGYTF
CDR3nt: TGTGCCAGCAGCTTAGCGACAGGGGATGGCTACACCTTC

j_gene: TRBJ2-7
d_gene: TRBD1
v_gene: TRBV19
abundance: NA
CDR3aa: CASSYTGQQYEQYF
CDR3nt: TGTGCCAGTAGTTACACGGGACAGCAATACGAGCAGTACTTC